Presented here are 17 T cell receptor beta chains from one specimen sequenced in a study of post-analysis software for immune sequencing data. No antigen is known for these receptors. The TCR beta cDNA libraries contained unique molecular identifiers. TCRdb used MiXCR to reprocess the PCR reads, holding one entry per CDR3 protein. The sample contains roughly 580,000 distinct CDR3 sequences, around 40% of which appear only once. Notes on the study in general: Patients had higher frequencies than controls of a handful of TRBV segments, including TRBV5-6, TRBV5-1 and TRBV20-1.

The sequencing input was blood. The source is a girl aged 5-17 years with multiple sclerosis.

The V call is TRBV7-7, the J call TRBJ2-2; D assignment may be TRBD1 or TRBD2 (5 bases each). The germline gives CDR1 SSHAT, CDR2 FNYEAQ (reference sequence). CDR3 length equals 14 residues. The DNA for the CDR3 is TGTGCTGGCAGCTTAGGGGACGGCACCGGGGAGCTGTTTTTT. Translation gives CAGSLGDGTGELFF.

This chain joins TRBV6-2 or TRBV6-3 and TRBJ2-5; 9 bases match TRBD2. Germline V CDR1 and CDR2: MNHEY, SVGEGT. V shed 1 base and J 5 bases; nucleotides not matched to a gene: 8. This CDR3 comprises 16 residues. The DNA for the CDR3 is TGTGCCAGCAGTTACTTAATAGCGGGGGAGAGGGAGACCCAGTACTTC. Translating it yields CASSYLIAGERETQYF.

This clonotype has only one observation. The CDR3 loop is CASRPPGGDAFF. DNA of the CDR3: TGTGCCAGCAGACCCCCGGGGGGCGACGCTTTCTTT. The rearrangement joins TRBV12-3 or TRBV12-4 to TRBJ1-1, with a weak D call TRBD1 (6 bases). Trimming left V 6 bases short and J 11 bases short, with 16 bases between. The CDR3 spans 12 residues.

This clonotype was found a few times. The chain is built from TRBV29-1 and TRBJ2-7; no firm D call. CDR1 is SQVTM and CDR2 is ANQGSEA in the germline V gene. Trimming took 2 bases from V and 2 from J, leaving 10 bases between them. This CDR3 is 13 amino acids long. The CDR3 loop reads CSVEPGATYEQYF. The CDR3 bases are TGCAGCGTTGAACCAGGCGCTACCTACGAGCAGTACTTC.

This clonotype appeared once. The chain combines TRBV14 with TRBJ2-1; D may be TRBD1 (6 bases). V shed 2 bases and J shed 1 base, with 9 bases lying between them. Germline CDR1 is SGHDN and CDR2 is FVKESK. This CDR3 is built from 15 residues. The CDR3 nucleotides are TGTGCCAGCAGCCAAATCAGGGGATCCTACAATGAGCAGTTCTTC. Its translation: CASSQIRGSYNEQFF.

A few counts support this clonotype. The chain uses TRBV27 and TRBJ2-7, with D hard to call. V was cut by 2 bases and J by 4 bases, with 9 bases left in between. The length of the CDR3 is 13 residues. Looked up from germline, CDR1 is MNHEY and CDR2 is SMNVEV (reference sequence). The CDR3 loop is CASSLAGKYEQYF. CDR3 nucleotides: TGTGCCAGCAGTTTAGCCGGAAAATACGAGCAGTACTTC.

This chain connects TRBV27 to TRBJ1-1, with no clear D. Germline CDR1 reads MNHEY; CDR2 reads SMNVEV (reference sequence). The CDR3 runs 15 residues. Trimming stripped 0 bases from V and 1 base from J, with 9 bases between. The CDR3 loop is CASSLSVERNTEAFF. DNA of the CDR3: TGTGCCAGCAGTTTATCGGTGGAGAGGAACACTGAAGCTTTCTTT.

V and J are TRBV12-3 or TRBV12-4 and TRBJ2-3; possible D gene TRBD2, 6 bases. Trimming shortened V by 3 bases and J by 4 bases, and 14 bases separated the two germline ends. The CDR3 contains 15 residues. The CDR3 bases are TGTGCCAGCAGTTTTGACCCGACTAGATCAGATACGCAGTATTTT. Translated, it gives CASSFDPTRSDTQYF.

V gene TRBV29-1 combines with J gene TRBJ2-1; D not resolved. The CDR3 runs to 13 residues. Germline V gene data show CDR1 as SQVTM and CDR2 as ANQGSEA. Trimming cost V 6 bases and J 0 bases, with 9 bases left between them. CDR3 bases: TGCAGCGTATACCTTGGCTCCTACAATGAGCAGTTCTTC. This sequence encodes CSVYLGSYNEQFF.

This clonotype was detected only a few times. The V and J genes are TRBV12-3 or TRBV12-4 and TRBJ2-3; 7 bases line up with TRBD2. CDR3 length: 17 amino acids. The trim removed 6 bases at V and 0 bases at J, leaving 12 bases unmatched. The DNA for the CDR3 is TGTGCCAGCAGCCTTACGCGGGGGAGGGGCAGCACAGATACGCAGTATTTT. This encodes CASSLTRGRGSTDTQYF.

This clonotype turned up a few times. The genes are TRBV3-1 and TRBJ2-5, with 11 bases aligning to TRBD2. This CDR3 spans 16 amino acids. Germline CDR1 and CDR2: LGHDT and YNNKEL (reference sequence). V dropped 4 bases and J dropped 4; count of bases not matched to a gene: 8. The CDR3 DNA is TGTGCCAGCAGCCGTTATAGCGGGGGGGCTCGAGAGACCCAGTACTTC. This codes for CASSRYSGGARETQYF.

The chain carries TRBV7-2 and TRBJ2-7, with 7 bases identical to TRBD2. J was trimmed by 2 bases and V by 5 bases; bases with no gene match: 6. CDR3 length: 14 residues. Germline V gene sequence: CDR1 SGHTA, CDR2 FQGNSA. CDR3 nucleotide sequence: TGTGCCAGCAGCACCCAGCGGGGACCCTACGAGCAGTACTTC. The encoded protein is CASSTQRGPYEQYF. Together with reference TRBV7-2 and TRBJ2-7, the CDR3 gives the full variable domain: GAGVSQSPSNKVTEKGKDVELRCDPISGHTALYWYRQSLGQGLEFLIYFQGNSAPDKSGLPSDRFSAERTGGSVSTLTIQRTQQEDSAVYLCASSTQRGPYEQYFGPGTRLTVT.

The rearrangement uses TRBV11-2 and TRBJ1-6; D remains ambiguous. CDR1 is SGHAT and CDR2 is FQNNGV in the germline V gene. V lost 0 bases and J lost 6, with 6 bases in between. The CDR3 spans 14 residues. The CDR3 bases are TGTGCCAGCAGCTTAGATCCACGTAATTCACCCCTCCACTTT. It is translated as CASSLDPRNSPLHF.

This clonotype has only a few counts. CDR3 sequence: CASSLSGGWDQPQHF. DNA for the CDR3: TGTGCCAGCAGCTTAAGCGGAGGGTGGGATCAGCCCCAGCATTTT. The chain is built from TRBV7-3 and TRBJ1-5; D call uncertain. This CDR3 contains 15 residues. CDR1 and CDR2 (germline): SGHTA, FQGTGA. Trimming took off 1 base at V and 5 bases at J, with 12 bases between the two ends.

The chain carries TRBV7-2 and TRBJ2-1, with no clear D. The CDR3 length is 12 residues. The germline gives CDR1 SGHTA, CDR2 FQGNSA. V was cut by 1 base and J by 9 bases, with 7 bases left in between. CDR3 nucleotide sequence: TGTGCCAGCAGCTTAGTAGTGAGTGAGCAGTTCTTC. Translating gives CASSLVVSEQFF.

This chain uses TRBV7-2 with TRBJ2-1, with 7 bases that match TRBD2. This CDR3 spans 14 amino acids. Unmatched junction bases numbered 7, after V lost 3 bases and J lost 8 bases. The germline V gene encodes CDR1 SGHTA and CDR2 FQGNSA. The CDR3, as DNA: TGTGCCAGCAGCTTTAGGGGCGGGAGAGATGAGCAGTTCTTC. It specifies CASSFRGGRDEQFF. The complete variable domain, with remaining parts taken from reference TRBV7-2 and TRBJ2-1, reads GAGVSQSPSNKVTEKGKDVELRCDPISGHTALYWYRQSLGQGLEFLIYFQGNSAPDKSGLPSDRFSAERTGGSVSTLTIQRTQQEDSAVYLCASSFRGGRDEQFFGPGTRLTVL.

CDR3: CASRRQGQQETQYF. In DNA form, the CDR3 reads TGTGCCAGCAGAAGACAGGGGCAACAAGAGACCCAGTACTTC. This chain uses TRBV6-5 with TRBJ2-5; 8 bases map to TRBD1. This CDR3 is 14 amino acids long. Germline V gives CDR1 MNHEY, CDR2 SVGAGI. J lost 2 bases, V lost 6 bases, and 5 bases had no gene match.